The 25 T cell receptor beta chains listed next were all sequenced from one sample in a study of identical twins. TCRdb ran MiXCR on the 5' RACE reads and lists one entry per CDR3 protein. This table holds around 250,000 distinct CDR3 sequences, 9.5% to 15% found once. This sample was also put to use in a study of yellow fever vaccine responses in identical twins.

Sequences were obtained from memory (CD45RO+) T cells sorted from blood. These receptors all stem from a woman between 18 and 29 years old in good health.

The chain employs TRBV28 and TRBJ2-1; D not certain. The CDR3 length is 13 residues. Trimming shortened V by 6 bases and J by 1 base, and 7 bases separated the two germline ends. Germline values: CDR1 MDHEN, CDR2 SYDVKM. The CDR3 region has the DNA TGTGCCAGCAGGCCGCCATCCTACAATGAGCAGTTCTTC. This gives the protein CASRPPSYNEQFF.

There are a few counts of this clonotype. The chain is built from TRBV24-1 and TRBJ2-3; D gene unclear. This CDR3 region has 14 residues. The germline gives CDR1 KGHDR, CDR2 SFDVKD. V was shortened by 5 bases and J by 0 bases, with 8 bases between the two germline ends. CDR3 nucleotide sequence: TGTGCCACCAGTGTAGGTGGTAGCACAGATACGCAGTATTTT. It is translated as CATSVGGSTDTQYF.

The V call is TRBV20-1, the J call TRBJ2-1; no clear D. Germline loops: CDR1 DFQATT, CDR2 SNEGSKA (reference sequence). Trimming removed 5 bases at V and 7 bases at J, with 21 bases between. The CDR3 contains 15 residues. For the CDR3, the DNA is TGCAGTGCTGGCCCGGGCGCCTCCAAGGTGAATGAGCAGTTCTTC. Translated: CSAGPGASKVNEQFF.

This sequence joins TRBV18 and TRBJ2-7; D tentatively fits TRBD1 or TRBD2 (5 bases each). In germline, CDR1 is KGHSH, CDR2 LQKENI. This CDR3 region has 15 residues. V dropped 0 bases and J dropped 5 bases, with 14 bases sitting between them. The CDR3 DNA is TGTGCCAGCTCACCACCGCCGGGACGGGTCAACGAGCAGTACTTC. This sequence encodes CASSPPPGRVNEQYF.

This clonotype was observed a handful of times. The V and J genes are TRBV21-1 and TRBJ1-2. TRBV21-1 is termed a pseudogene. CDR3 length: 14 residues. CDR3 sequence reads: CASSKGRRTYGYTF. DNA of the CDR3: TGTGCCAGCAGCAAAGGGCGCAGGACCTATGGCTACACCTTC.

The chain couples TRBV5-5 to TRBJ2-4; either TRBD1 or TRBD2 may supply D (6 bases each). Germline CDR1 is SGHKS and CDR2 is YYEKEE (reference sequence). The CDR3 length is 15 residues. V was pared by 7 bases and J by 9 bases, with 23 bases between. In DNA, the CDR3 is TGTGCCAGCCACTTCTTCGGGACTGAAGGGGGCATTCAGTACTTC. It specifies CASHFFGTEGGIQYF.

This clonotype occurred a few times. This chain links TRBV7-2 with TRBJ2-3; perhaps TRBD1 as D (6 bases). Germline lookup yields CDR1 SGHTA and CDR2 FQGNSA. The CDR3 contains 15 residues. The ends were cut back, 5 bases at V and 4 bases at J, with 16 bases in the middle. The CDR3 reads CASSTGAWGPDTQYF. The CDR3 DNA follows: TGTGCCAGCAGCACCGGGGCATGGGGGCCAGATACGCAGTATTTT. The variable domain in full, completed from reference TRBV7-2 and TRBJ2-3, reads GAGVSQSPSNKVTEKGKDVELRCDPISGHTALYWYRQSLGQGLEFLIYFQGNSAPDKSGLPSDRFSAERTGGSVSTLTIQRTQQEDSAVYLCASSTGAWGPDTQYFGPGTRLTVL.

This rearrangement joins TRBV28 to TRBJ2-5, with D possibly TRBD2 on 7 matching bases. The CDR3 has 13 amino acids. CDR1 MDHEN and CDR2 SYDVKM come from the germline V gene. Trimming shortened V by 7 bases and J by 7 bases, and 16 bases separated the two germline ends. The CDR3 sequence is CASKPGGRGTQYF. The CDR3 DNA reads as TGTGCCAGCAAGCCGGGGGGCAGGGGGACCCAGTACTTC.

This chain links TRBV6-2 or TRBV6-3 with TRBJ1-4; D may be TRBD1 (6 bases). CDR1 MNHEY and CDR2 SVGEGT come from the germline V gene. CDR3 length: 16 amino acids. The germline V and J ends were trimmed by 7 bases and 0 bases, with 15 bases remaining between them. The CDR3 loop is CASTDRDTTTNEKLFF. The CDR3 coding sequence is TGTGCCAGCACCGACCGGGACACAACAACTAATGAAAAACTGTTTTTT.

This clonotype was observed many times. The J gene is TRBJ2-3, the V gene TRBV28; 12 nucleotides agree with TRBD2. This CDR3 comprises 15 residues. The junction had 7 bases not matched to a gene; V was cut back by 9 bases and J by 3 bases. The germline V gene encodes CDR1 MDHEN and CDR2 SYDVKM. In nucleotides, the CDR3 is TGTGCCAGTACGTCTCTAGCGGGAGGGACAGATACGCAGTATTTT. Its protein is CASTSLAGGTDTQYF.

This clonotype was seen repeatedly, ten times or more. As DNA, the CDR3 is TGTGCCAGCAGCTCCAACTCTATTAGCACAGATACGCAGTATTTT. Encoded protein: CASSSNSISTDTQYF. The chain is built from TRBV7-9 and TRBJ2-3, with unresolved D. CDR3 size: 15 residues. The germline CDR1 and CDR2 sequences are SEHNR and FQNEAQ (reference sequence). With 4 bases removed from V and 0 bases from J, the gap between germline ends came to 11 bases.

This rearrangement joins TRBV5-5 to TRBJ2-7, with 10 nucleotides matching TRBD1. The J segment lost 3 bases and the V segment lost 4 bases, leaving 7 bases of the junction unmatched. Germline V gene data show CDR1 as SGHKS and CDR2 as YYEKEE (reference sequence). This CDR3 has 15 amino acids. The CDR3 region has the DNA TGTGCCAGCAGCCCCCGGGACAGGGGAGGCTACGAGCAGTACTTC. Translated: CASSPRDRGGYEQYF. Supplemented by reference TRBV5-5 and TRBJ2-7, the full variable domain reads DAGVTQSPTHLIKTRGQQVTLRCSPISGHKSVSWYQQVLGQGPQFIFQYYEKEERGRGNFPDRFSARQFPNYSSELNVNALLLGDSALYLCASSPRDRGGYEQYFGPGTRLTVT.

This clonotype came up many times. This chain connects TRBV12-3 or TRBV12-4 to TRBJ1-1, with D perhaps TRBD1 (5 bases). This CDR3 has 15 amino acids. Trimming pared 5 bases from V and 5 bases from J, leaving 18 bases between. This chain's CDR3 is CASSPRGLGVTEAFF. For the CDR3, the DNA is TGTGCCAGCAGTCCCCGGGGTCTGGGGGTTACTGAAGCTTTCTTT.

This clonotype was detected only a few times. The rearrangement links TRBV6-1 to TRBJ2-3; 11 nucleotides align to TRBD2. The CDR3 has 16 amino acids. In germline, CDR1 is MNHNS, CDR2 SASEGT. The V and J ends lost 5 bases and 1 base, in that order; junction bases with no gene match: 5. CDR3: CASSPVTSGGTDTQYF. The CDR3 DNA sequence: TGTGCCAGCAGTCCGGTGACTAGCGGGGGCACAGATACGCAGTATTTT.

The chain uses TRBV7-2 and TRBJ2-5, with D perhaps assigned TRBD1 or TRBD2 (7 bases each). Trimming left V 4 bases short and J 9 bases short, with 21 bases between. CDR3 size: 15 residues. The germline gives CDR1 SGHTA, CDR2 FQGNSA. The CDR3 DNA is TGTGCCAGCAGCTCATCAATTTCAGGGGGGGGAGCCCAGTACTTC. Protein product: CASSSSISGGGAQYF.

J is TRBJ2-3 and V is TRBV20-1, with 13 positions matching TRBD2. V was pared by 4 bases and J by 6 bases, with 7 bases of the junction left unmatched. CDR1 and CDR2 (germline): DFQATT, SNEGSKA (reference sequence). CDR3 length: 15 residues. The CDR3, as DNA: TGCAGTGCTACTACTAGCGGGAGGGCCGTGGATACGCAGTATTTT. As protein: CSATTSGRAVDTQYF.

This chain joins TRBV6-1 and TRBJ2-5; D not resolved. V was pared by 6 bases and J by 3 bases, with 14 bases between. The CDR3 covers 14 residues. Germline V gene sequence: CDR1 MNHNS, CDR2 SASEGT. The CDR3 DNA is TGTGCCAGCAGGAAAACCTATGGGAAAGAGACCCAGTACTTC. Translating gives CASRKTYGKETQYF.

This clonotype was counted only a few times. This chain joins TRBV10-3 and TRBJ2-7, with 7 bases aligning to TRBD2. The germline V gene encodes CDR1 ENHRY and CDR2 SYGVKD. This CDR3 spans 12 amino acids. The junction had 3 bases not matched to a gene; V was cut back by 6 bases and J by 4 bases. As DNA, the CDR3 is TGTGCCATCAGCCCGGGAGGATACGAGCAGTACTTC. Its translation: CAISPGGYEQYF.

This clonotype was counted only a few times. V gene TRBV20-1 combines with J gene TRBJ2-5; 9 nucleotides match TRBD2. With V trimmed by 3 bases and J by 2 bases, 4 bases remained unmatched. Germline lookup yields CDR1 DFQATT and CDR2 SNEGSKA (reference sequence). This CDR3 has 14 amino acids. The CDR3 region is CSARAGLAQETQYF. The DNA for the CDR3 is TGCAGTGCTAGGGCGGGACTAGCTCAAGAGACCCAGTACTTC.

This clonotype was counted only a few times. The chain uses TRBV6-2 or TRBV6-3 and TRBJ2-7; D not resolved. V was pared by 0 bases and J by 2 bases, with 5 bases between. The length of the CDR3 is 13 residues. In germline, CDR1 is MNHEY, CDR2 SVGEGT. The CDR3 nucleotides read TGTGCCAGCAGTTACTCGAAAACCTACGAGCAGTACTTC. It codes for CASSYSKTYEQYF.

At least ten counts were recorded for this clonotype. This chain links TRBV7-9 with TRBJ2-1, with 8 bases fitting TRBD2. J lost 4 bases, V lost 0 bases, and 8 bases had no gene match. The germline V gene encodes CDR1 SEHNR and CDR2 FQNEAQ (reference sequence). This CDR3 contains 17 residues. The CDR3 DNA sequence: TGTGCCAGCAGCTTAGCGCCCTCGGGAGGGGTATACAATGAGCAGTTCTTC. This gives the protein CASSLAPSGGVYNEQFF.

This clonotype was seen repeatedly, ten times or more. The J gene is TRBJ2-1, the V gene TRBV9; maybe TRBD1 (7 bases). CDR1 SGDLS and CDR2 YYNGEE come from the germline V gene. Trimming pared 0 bases from V and 6 bases from J, leaving 10 bases between. The CDR3 covers 14 residues. CDR3: CASSVEEGANEQFF. CDR3 DNA sequence: TGTGCCAGCAGCGTAGAGGAGGGGGCCAATGAGCAGTTCTTC.

The chain employs TRBV7-9 and TRBJ2-2; no firm D call. This CDR3 has 13 residues. V shed 4 bases and J shed 5 bases, with 8 bases lying between them. CDR1 and CDR2 from the germline V gene are SEHNR and FQNEAQ (reference sequence). The CDR3 sequence is CASSYGPTGELFF. The CDR3 region has the DNA TGTGCCAGCAGCTATGGACCAACCGGGGAGCTGTTTTTT.

The chain is built from TRBV3-1 and TRBJ1-4; TRBD1 agrees at 7 bases. The germline V gene has CDR1 LGHDT and CDR2 YNNKEL (reference sequence). The CDR3 is 17 residues long. V was pared by 0 bases and J by 14 bases, with 18 bases of the junction left unmatched. CDR3 DNA sequence: TGTGCCAGCAGCCAAGACCCCGGGACAGTGGACCGAAAGATCCTGTTTTTT. Amino acids: CASSQDPGTVDRKILFF.

The CDR3 DNA sequence: TGTGCCAGCGTCTCTAGTTGGTCCACAGATACGCAGTATTTT. Translated, it gives CASVSSWSTDTQYF. V and J are TRBV12-3 or TRBV12-4 and TRBJ2-3; D is uncertain. The V and J ends lost 8 bases and 2 bases respectively, with 14 bases between them. The CDR3 is made up of 14 amino acids.